The source of this TCR beta chain is a study of a mutant IDH1 vaccine in newly diagnosed glioma. Study-wide context: Treated patients, roughly 62% male and approximately 40% female, averaged about 40 years of age.

Sequenced by immunoSEQ multiplex PCR; TCRdb stores in-frame clones only, minus some. The sample consists of approximately 31,000 clones, 65% to 85% of them appearing once. Specified time point: week 47, end of study. In every dose of vaccine, 300 ug of mutant IDH1 20-mer peptide was given alongside topical imiquimod. A note on this clone: Its antigen is currently unknown.

Germline V gene lookup returns CDR1 SGHNT and CDR2 YYREEE (reference sequence). V was shortened by 1 base and J by 1 base, with 11 bases between the two germline ends. This CDR3 comprises 15 residues. This clonotype was obtained from a man aged 25-45 years with glioma. The sequences come from PBMCs, collected from a glioma patient whose treatment included an IDH1 peptide vaccine. The V and J genes are TRBV5-4 and TRBJ2-5; D gene unclear. The CDR3 DNA follows: TGTGCCAGCAGCTTGCAACGCGAACGCCAAGAGACCCAGTACTTC. Its translation is CASSLQRERQETQYF.